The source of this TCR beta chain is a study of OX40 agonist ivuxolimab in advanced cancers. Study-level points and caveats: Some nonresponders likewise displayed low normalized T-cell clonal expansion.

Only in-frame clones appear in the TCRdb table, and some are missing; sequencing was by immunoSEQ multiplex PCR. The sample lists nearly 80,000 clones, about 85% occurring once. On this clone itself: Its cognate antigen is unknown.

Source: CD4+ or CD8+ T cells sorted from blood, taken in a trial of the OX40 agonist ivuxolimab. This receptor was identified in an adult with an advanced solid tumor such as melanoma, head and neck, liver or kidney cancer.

CDR3 in DNA: TGCAGCGTTGGTGAGGACAGTCATTTGTTCTTC. Protein: CSVGEDSHLFF. The V gene is TRBV29-1, the J gene TRBJ2-1; possibly TRBD1 for D (6 bases). The CDR3 runs 11 residues. Per the germline V gene, CDR1 is SQVTM and CDR2 is ANQGSEA. V lost 4 bases, J lost 15 bases, and 16 bases lay in between.